This T cell receptor beta chain was sequenced in a study of blood T cells in healthy people across ages. Study-level results: A strong correlation was seen between TCR beta diversity and naive T cell percentage.

This clonotype was seen ten or more times. Its antigen is undetermined. Trimming at V came to 4 bases and at J to 1 base, leaving 10 bases not matched to a gene. CDR3 length equals 17 residues. CDR1 is LGHNA, CDR2 YSLEER, per germline. Using a J-beta primer mix together with a sample-barcoded 5' primer, a second PCR was run for about 6 to 12 cycles. TCRdb reprocessed the 5' RACE reads with MiXCR, giving one entry per CDR3 protein. The sample contains 870,000 or so distinct CDR3 sequences, 29% of which appear only once. This chain links TRBV4-3 with TRBJ2-3, with 8 bases that match TRBD2. The TCR originated in a woman older than 75 in good health. Sequenced sample: blood. The CDR3 DNA reads as TGCGCCAGCAGCCTGAGGGGCGCGGGGGGCCGCACAGATACGCAGTATTTT. Amino acids: CASSLRGAGGRTDTQYF.